This T cell receptor beta chain appears in the sequencing data of a study of molecular identifiers for immune sequencing clone quantification. With listed TCR primers and previously described methods, bulk TCR libraries were prepared. TCRdb re-derived calls from the PCR reads in MiXCR, one entry per CDR3 protein. The sample shows 97,000 or so distinct CDR3 sequences, around 24% of them seen only once. The study's findings and limits: More than 97% of effector molecules, versus under 1% of naive-cell molecules, belonged to clones above 20 RNA copies. Identical barcode-sharing TCR molecules could lead to underestimated sizes for highly expanded clones.

This clonotype appeared many times. Its antigen is currently unknown. Germline V CDR1 and CDR2: SEHNR, FQNEAQ (reference sequence). The CDR3 contains 13 residues. The J segment lost 5 bases and the V segment lost 8 bases, leaving 8 bases of the junction unmatched. The chain uses TRBV7-9 and TRBJ2-5, with 7 bases identical to TRBD1. The source of this sequence is a human donor in good health. Some libraries in this study had Jurkat cell RNA spiked in. Material for sequencing was naive CD8+ T cells from blood, with Jurkat cell RNA spiked in. Subset here: FACS-sorted CD8+CD4-CCR7+CD45RA+ naive T cells. This chain's CDR3 is CASLTGVGETQYF. DNA for the CDR3: TGTGCCAGCCTTACAGGGGTCGGGGAGACCCAGTACTTC.